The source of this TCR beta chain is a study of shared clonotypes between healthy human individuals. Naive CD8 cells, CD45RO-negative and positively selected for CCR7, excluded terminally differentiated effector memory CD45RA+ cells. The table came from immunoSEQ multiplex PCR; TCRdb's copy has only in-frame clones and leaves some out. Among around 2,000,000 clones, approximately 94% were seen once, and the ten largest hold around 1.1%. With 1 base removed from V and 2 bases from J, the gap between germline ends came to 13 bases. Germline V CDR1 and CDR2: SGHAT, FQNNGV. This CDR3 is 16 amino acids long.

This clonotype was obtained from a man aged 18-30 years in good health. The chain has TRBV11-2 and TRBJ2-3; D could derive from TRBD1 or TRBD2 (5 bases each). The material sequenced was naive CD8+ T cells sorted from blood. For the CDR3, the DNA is TGTGCCAGCAGCTTAGGGGACGGGCCGACCACAGATACGCAGTATTTT. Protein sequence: CASSLGDGPTTDTQYF.